What follows is one T cell receptor beta chain and its context. Antigen unknown. Sequencing used immunoSEQ multiplex PCR; TCRdb keeps in-frame clones, though not all of them. The data hold approximately 100,000 clones, with about 89% observed a single time. This specimen comes from a study of T cell responses to AZD1222 COVID-19 vaccine. General observations from the study: Spike-specific TCR breadth and depth both grew after two AZD1222 doses. Recipients of AZD1222 seropositive at baseline numbered only six or seven. Donors were chiefly white British, with a greater number of females, and clonal diversity was perhaps underestimated.

The CDR3 totals 14 residues. The V end was cut by 5 bases, the J end by 9 bases, with 18 bases between. Germline V gives CDR1 SGHDT, CDR2 YYEEEE. This clonotype originated in an adult in good health. The V and J genes are TRBV5-6 and TRBJ1-5; TRBD1 is a possible D gene (6 bases). Sequenced material: peripheral blood, taken on day 0 of AZD1222 vaccination. The CDR3 here is CASRGAPQSRPQHF. CDR3 coding DNA: TGTGCCAGCAGGGGGGCCCCCCAGTCGCGGCCCCAGCATTTT.